This T cell receptor beta chain was sequenced in a study of siplizumab effects on memory and regulatory T cells. Clones were read by immunoSEQ multiplex PCR, and TCRdb kept only the in-frame ones, dropping some. The table records about 100,000 clones, about 94% of them present only once. The sample was non-Treg CD4+ T cells sorted from blood. The receptor was derived from a human donor in good health.

CDR3 in amino acids: CASSFGTSGFYNEQFF. The CDR3 nucleotides read TGTGCCAGCAGCTTTGGGACTAGCGGGTTCTACAATGAGCAGTTCTTC. The chain is built from TRBV5-4 and TRBJ2-1; 12 positions agree with TRBD2. CDR3 length: 16 residues. Looked up from germline, CDR1 is SGHNT and CDR2 is YYREEE (reference sequence). Trimming took 2 bases from V and 3 from J; bases not matched to a gene: 3. Combining the CDR3 with reference TRBV5-4 and TRBJ2-1 gives the whole variable domain ETGVTQSPTHLIKTRGQQVTLRCSSQSGHNTVSWYQQALGQGPQFIFQYYREEENGRGNFPPRFSGLQFPNYSSELNVNALELDDSALYLCASSFGTSGFYNEQFFGPGTRLTVL.